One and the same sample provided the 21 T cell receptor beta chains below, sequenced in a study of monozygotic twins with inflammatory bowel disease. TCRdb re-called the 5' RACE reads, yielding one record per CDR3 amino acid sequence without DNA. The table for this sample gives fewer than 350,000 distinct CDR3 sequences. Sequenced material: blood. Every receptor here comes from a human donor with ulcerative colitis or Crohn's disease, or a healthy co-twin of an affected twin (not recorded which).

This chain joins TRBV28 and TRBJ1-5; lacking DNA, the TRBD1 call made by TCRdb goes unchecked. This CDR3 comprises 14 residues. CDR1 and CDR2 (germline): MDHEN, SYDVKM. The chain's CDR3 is CASRDRETYQPQHF.

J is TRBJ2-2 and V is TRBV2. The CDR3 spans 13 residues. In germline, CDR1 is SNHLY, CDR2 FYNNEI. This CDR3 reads CASYDRTTGELFF.

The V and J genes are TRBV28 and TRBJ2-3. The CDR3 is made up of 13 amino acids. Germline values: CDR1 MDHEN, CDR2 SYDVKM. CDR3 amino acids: CASSLLDTDTQYF.

The CDR3 loop reads CASSLAPSGGVDTQYF. This chain joins TRBV5-4 and TRBJ2-3; checking the TCRdb D call of TRBD2 is not possible without DNA. The CDR3 is made up of 16 amino acids. Germline V gene sequence: CDR1 SGHNT, CDR2 YYREEE (reference sequence).

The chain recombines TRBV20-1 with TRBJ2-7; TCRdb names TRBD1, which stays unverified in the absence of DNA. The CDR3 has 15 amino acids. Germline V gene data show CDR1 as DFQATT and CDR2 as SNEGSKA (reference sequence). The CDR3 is CSARSDRGDTYEQYF.

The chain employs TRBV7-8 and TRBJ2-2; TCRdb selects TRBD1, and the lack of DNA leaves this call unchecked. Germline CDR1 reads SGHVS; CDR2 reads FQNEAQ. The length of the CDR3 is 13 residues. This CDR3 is CASSVPAAGELFF.

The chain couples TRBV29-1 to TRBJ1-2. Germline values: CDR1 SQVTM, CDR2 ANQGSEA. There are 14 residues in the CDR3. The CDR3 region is CSIYLLGFNYGYTF.

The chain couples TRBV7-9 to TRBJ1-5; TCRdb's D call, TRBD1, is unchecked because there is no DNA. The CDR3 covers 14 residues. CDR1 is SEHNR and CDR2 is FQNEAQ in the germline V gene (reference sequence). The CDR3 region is CASSLDSRNQPQHF.

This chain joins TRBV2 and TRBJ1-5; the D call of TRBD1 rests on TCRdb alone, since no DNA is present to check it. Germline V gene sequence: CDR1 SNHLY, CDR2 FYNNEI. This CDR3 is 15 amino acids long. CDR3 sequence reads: CASSVPGDRKQPQHF.

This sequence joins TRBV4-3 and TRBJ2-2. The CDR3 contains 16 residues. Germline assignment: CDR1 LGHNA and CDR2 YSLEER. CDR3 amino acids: CASSQARGFNTGELFF.

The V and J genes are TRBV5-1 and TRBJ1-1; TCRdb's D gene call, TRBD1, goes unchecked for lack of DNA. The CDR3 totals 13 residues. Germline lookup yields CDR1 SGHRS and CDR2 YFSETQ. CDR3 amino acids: CASSQPGGTEAFF.

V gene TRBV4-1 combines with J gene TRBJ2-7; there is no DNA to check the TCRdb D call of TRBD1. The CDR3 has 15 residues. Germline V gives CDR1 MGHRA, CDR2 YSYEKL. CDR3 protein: CASSQGQGSSYEQYF.

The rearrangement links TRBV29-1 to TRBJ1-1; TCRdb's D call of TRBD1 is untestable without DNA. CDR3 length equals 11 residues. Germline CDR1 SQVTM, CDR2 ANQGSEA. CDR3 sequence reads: CSGGVGSEAFF.

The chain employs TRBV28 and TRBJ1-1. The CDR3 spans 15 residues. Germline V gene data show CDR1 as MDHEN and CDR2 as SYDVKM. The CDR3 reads CASSLFNQGKAEAFF. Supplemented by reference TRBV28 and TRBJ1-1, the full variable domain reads DVKVTQSSRYLVKRTGEKVFLECVQDMDHENMFWYRQDPGLGLRLIYFSYDVKMKEKGDIPEGYSVSREKKERFSLILESASTNQTSMYLCASSLFNQGKAEAFFGQGTRLTVV.

CDR3 sequence reads: CASSQSAPGRSEKLFF. The chain is built from TRBV4-1 and TRBJ1-4; TCRdb returns TRBD1, unconfirmable since there is no DNA. The CDR3 runs 16 residues. Germline CDR1 reads MGHRA; CDR2 reads YSYEKL.

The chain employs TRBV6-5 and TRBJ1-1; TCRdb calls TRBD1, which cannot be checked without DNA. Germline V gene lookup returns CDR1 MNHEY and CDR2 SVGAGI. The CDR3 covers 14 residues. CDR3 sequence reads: CASSYTRDSPEAFF.

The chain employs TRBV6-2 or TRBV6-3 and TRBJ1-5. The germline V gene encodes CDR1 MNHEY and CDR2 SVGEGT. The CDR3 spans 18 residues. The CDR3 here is CASSYSPLRFGGNQPQHF.

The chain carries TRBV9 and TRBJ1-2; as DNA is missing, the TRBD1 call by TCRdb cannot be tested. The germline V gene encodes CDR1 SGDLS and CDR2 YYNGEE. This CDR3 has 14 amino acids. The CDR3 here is CASSVGTGNYGYTF.

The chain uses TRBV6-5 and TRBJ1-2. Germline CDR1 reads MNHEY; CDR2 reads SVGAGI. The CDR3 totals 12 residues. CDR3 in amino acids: CASGPLNGGYTF.

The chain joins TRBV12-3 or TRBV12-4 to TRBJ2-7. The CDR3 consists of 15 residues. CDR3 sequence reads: CASSPFTQTSYEQYF.

The CDR3 loop reads CASSLGPEDTEAFF. The chain is built from TRBV5-1 and TRBJ1-1. This CDR3 contains 14 residues. From germline, CDR1 is SGHRS and CDR2 YFSETQ.